A single sample is the source of the 25 T cell receptor beta chains below, sequenced in a study of blood T cells in healthy people across ages (dated by TCRdb to 2015 to 2017). Libraries were built with 5' RACE. The sequencer listed for this sample is Illumina HiSeq 2500. A second PCR of about 7 to 12 cycles was performed with a sample-barcoded 5' primer and a J-beta primer mix. Starting from the raw public reads, TCRdb applied fastp trimming at Q25, assembled clones with MiXCR and retained in-frame beta chains. Each CDR3 protein appears once, grouped with its most common genes and DNA. The sample profile shows about 510,000 distinct CDR3 sequences; around 27% of them were found once. Roughly 3.5% of the sample comes from the top ten. These sequences were also reported in another study, on T cells of mothers and their children.

The sample was blood. These receptors came from a boy younger than 10 in good health.

The V gene is TRBV7-9, the J gene TRBJ2-5; TRBD2 aligns across 11 bases. Germline V gene lookup returns CDR1 SEHNR and CDR2 FQNEAQ (reference sequence). V shed 4 bases, J shed 5 bases, and the junction held 9 bases outside the gene matches. This CDR3 spans 16 amino acids. In DNA, the CDR3 is TGTGCCAGCAGCTCGCTTAGCGGGGGGGCCGGGGAGACCCAGTACTTC. It codes for CASSSLSGGAGETQYF.

The chain is built from TRBV4-3 and TRBJ2-5; 10 bases map to TRBD2. The CDR3 loop spans 15 amino acids. J lost 5 bases, V lost 4 bases, and 7 bases had no gene match. The germline V gene has CDR1 LGHNA and CDR2 YSLEER. The CDR3 spells CASSPQAGGEETQYF. CDR3 nucleotides: TGCGCCAGCAGCCCCCAAGCGGGAGGGGAGGAGACCCAGTACTTC.

In its sample, this clonotype was seen once. The chain joins TRBV7-2 to TRBJ2-7; D gene ambiguous. Trimming shortened V by 1 base and J by 7 bases, and 23 bases separated the two germline ends. CDR1 is SGHTA and CDR2 is FQGNSA in the germline V gene. The CDR3 has 17 amino acids. DNA for the CDR3: TGTGCCAGCAGCTTAGTTGTAACCAGGACCTACTTTTATGAGCAGTACTTC. It encodes CASSLVVTRTYFYEQYF.

This clonotype was detected many times. V gene TRBV9 combines with J gene TRBJ2-3; D gene unclear. Trimming removed 4 bases at V and 6 bases at J, with 15 bases between. Germline V gene sequence: CDR1 SGDLS, CDR2 YYNGEE. The CDR3 is 14 residues long. CDR3 sequence (DNA): TGTGCCAGCAGCCCCCGCATTCTAGTCGATACGCAGTATTTT. Protein: CASSPRILVDTQYF.

This clonotype was found a few times. The J gene is TRBJ2-7, the V gene TRBV3-1; D gene unclear. From germline, CDR1 is LGHDT and CDR2 YNNKEL (reference sequence). CDR3 size: 15 residues. V was pared by 4 bases and J by 0 bases, with 13 bases between. The CDR3 loop reads CASSPLGRTSYEQYF. CDR3 DNA sequence: TGTGCCAGCAGCCCACTGGGCCGAACCTCCTACGAGCAGTACTTC.

This clonotype was observed a few times. The CDR3 bases are TGCGCCAGCAGCTTGGGCAATAGCGGTTCGGACATTCAGTACTTC. It encodes CASSLGNSGSDIQYF. The chain joins TRBV5-1 to TRBJ2-4, with a tentative D call TRBD2 (6 bases). CDR3 length equals 15 residues. Germline CDR1 reads SGHRS; CDR2 reads YFSETQ. V lost 0 bases and J 8 bases, leaving 15 bases between the germline ends.

As concerns this clonotype: Possible read error: a much larger clone is one base away. This chain uses TRBV20-1 with TRBJ1-1; no reliable D call. Trimming took 3 bases from V and 1 from J, leaving 12 bases between them. CDR1 is DFQATT, CDR2 SNEGSKA, per germline (reference sequence). CDR3 length equals 14 residues. The CDR3 region has the DNA TGCAGTGCTAGGGCTGACATGACGAACACTGAAGCTTTCTTT. This gives the protein CSARADMTNTEAFF.

A few counts support this clonotype. Its ends do not fully match the called genes, so a read error is possible. The chain combines TRBV5-1 with TRBJ2-7; possible D gene TRBD1, 5 bases. The CDR3 is made up of 14 amino acids. Germline V lookup: CDR1 SGHRS, CDR2 YFSETQ. In nucleotides, the CDR3 is TGCGCCAGCAGCTCACAGGCGCTCTCCTACGAGCAGTGCTTC. Translating gives CASSSQALSYEQCF.

The rearrangement joins TRBV29-1 to TRBJ2-5; D unresolved. The CDR3 totals 12 residues. V was trimmed by 2 bases and J by 5 bases, leaving 9 bases between them. Germline values: CDR1 SQVTM, CDR2 ANQGSEA. This CDR3 reads CSVERRLETQYF. The CDR3 DNA reads TGCAGCGTTGAACGCCGATTGGAGACCCAGTACTTC.

This clonotype was seen only a few times. This chain joins TRBV6-6 and TRBJ2-5, with D tentatively TRBD1 (6 bases). V lost 8 bases, J lost 5 bases, and 15 bases lay in between. CDR1 and CDR2 (germline): MNHNY, SVGAGI (reference sequence). The CDR3 extends over 13 amino acids. CDR3 loop: CASHDTGRETQYF. CDR3 in DNA: TGTGCCAGCCACGATACAGGGCGGGAGACCCAGTACTTC.

The genes are TRBV20-1 and TRBJ2-5; no definite D call. CDR3 size: 11 residues. The V end lost 1 base, the J end lost 4 bases, and 4 bases lay between the germline ends. Per germline, CDR1 DFQATT and CDR2 SNEGSKA (reference sequence). CDR3: CSARALETQYF. CDR3 bases: TGCAGTGCTAGAGCGTTAGAGACCCAGTACTTC.

This clonotype was seen more than once but under ten times. The chain carries TRBV6-5 and TRBJ2-3; 7 bases are shared with TRBD2. Germline loops: CDR1 MNHEY, CDR2 SVGAGI. With V trimmed by 5 bases and J by 6 bases, 8 bases remained unmatched. The CDR3 contains 14 residues. In nucleotides, the CDR3 is TGTGCCAGCAGTCGTGGGGGGGTGGTTGATACGCAGTATTTT. Translated: CASSRGGVVDTQYF.

This sequence joins TRBV5-1 and TRBJ2-5; D may be TRBD2 (6 bases). There are 15 residues in the CDR3. Germline V CDR1 and CDR2: SGHRS, YFSETQ. Trimming shortened V by 0 bases and J by 5 bases, and 14 bases separated the two germline ends. The CDR3 coding sequence is TGCGCCAGCAGCTTGGACCCCGGACTATCCGAGACCCAGTACTTC. Translated, it gives CASSLDPGLSETQYF. Based on the CDR3 plus reference TRBV5-1 and TRBJ2-5, the full variable domain is KAGVTQTPRYLIKTRGQQVTLSCSPISGHRSVSWYQQTPGQGLQFLFEYFSETQRNKGNFPGRFSGRQFSNSRSEMNVSTLELGDSALYLCASSLDPGLSETQYFGPGTRLLVL.

This clonotype was picked up a small number of times. The chain employs TRBV6-5 and TRBJ2-7; D perhaps matches TRBD2 (5 bases). Looked up from germline, CDR1 is MNHEY and CDR2 is SVGAGI. The germline V and J ends were trimmed by 7 bases and 5 bases, with 15 bases remaining between them. The CDR3 spans 13 residues. Here the CDR3 DNA reads TGTGCCAGCAAGCGTGGACTTTCCCACGAGCAGTACTTC. As protein: CASKRGLSHEQYF.

This clonotype was observed a handful of times. The chain carries TRBV4-3 and TRBJ2-4; D unresolved. V shed 0 bases and J shed 1 base, with 10 bases lying between them. Germline CDR1 reads LGHNA; CDR2 reads YSLEER. This CDR3 has 16 residues. CDR3: CASSQDSRSAKNIQYF. The CDR3 region has the DNA TGCGCCAGCAGCCAAGACTCCCGGTCGGCCAAAAACATTCAGTACTTC.

Points on this clonotype: The junction does not match germline at one end; this may be a read error. Written as DNA, the CDR3 is TGTGCCAGCAGGGACAGCAGTCAGCCCCAGCATTTT. Its protein product is CASRDSSQPQHF. The rearrangement joins TRBV6-4 to TRBJ1-5; D is possibly TRBD1 (6 bases). Per germline, CDR1 MRHNA and CDR2 SNTAGT. CDR3 length: 12 amino acids.

The chain is built from TRBV19 and TRBJ2-1; no clear D. Germline CDR1 and CDR2: LNHDA and SQIVND (reference sequence). This CDR3 comprises 17 residues. V lost 7 bases, J lost 6 bases, and 25 bases lay in between. Here the CDR3 DNA reads TGTGCCAGTAATCCATCCCGTGGGGTATTAATACCCAATGAGCAGTTCTTC. Translating it yields CASNPSRGVLIPNEQFF.

This clonotype occurred a few times. The gene calls are TRBV7-9 and TRBJ2-7; D not certain. The CDR3 has 15 residues. Germline V CDR1 and CDR2: SEHNR, FQNEAQ (reference sequence). Trimming took 4 bases from V and 3 from J, leaving 16 bases between them. The CDR3 DNA is TGTGCCAGCAGCTCAGTGGGTTCCAAGAGCTACGAGCAGTACTTC. The encoded protein is CASSSVGSKSYEQYF.

V and J are TRBV4-3 and TRBJ2-1; D is unclear. Germline assignment: CDR1 LGHNA and CDR2 YSLEER. The CDR3 is made up of 16 amino acids. The ends were cut back, 0 bases at V and 2 bases at J, with 11 bases in the middle. This CDR3 is CASSQDPRVTYNEQFF. The DNA for the CDR3 is TGCGCCAGCAGCCAAGATCCCCGGGTCACCTACAATGAGCAGTTCTTC.

This clonotype was seen a handful of times. The chain couples TRBV20-1 to TRBJ2-3; 7 positions agree with TRBD2. The germline CDR1 and CDR2 sequences are DFQATT and SNEGSKA (reference sequence). Trimming at V came to 3 bases and at J to 0 bases, leaving 6 bases not matched to a gene. The CDR3 extends over 15 amino acids. This CDR3 is CSARNPGGSTDTQYF. Here the CDR3 DNA reads TGCAGTGCTAGGAATCCGGGGGGAAGCACAGATACGCAGTATTTT.

The sample holds many counts of this clonotype. This rearrangement joins TRBV10-3 to TRBJ2-1, with D perhaps given as TRBD1 or TRBD2 (6 bases each). Germline V gene sequence: CDR1 ENHRY, CDR2 SYGVKD. The CDR3 length is 14 residues. V lost 3 bases and J 6 bases, leaving 12 bases between the germline ends. DNA for the CDR3: TGTGCCATCAGTGATTCGAAGGGGGGCAATGAGCAGTTCTTC. It yields the protein CAISDSKGGNEQFF.

The chain uses TRBV28 and TRBJ1-6, with D possibly matching TRBD1 (5 bases). The germline CDR1 and CDR2 sequences are MDHEN and SYDVKM. Trimming took off 4 bases at V and 7 bases at J, with 17 bases between the two ends. The CDR3 consists of 16 residues. CDR3 protein: CASSSPRGRDNSPLHF. The DNA of the CDR3 is TGTGCCAGCAGTTCGCCCCGAGGCAGGGACAATTCACCCCTCCACTTT.

This clonotype has a single count. The rearrangement links TRBV20-1 to TRBJ2-5, with 9 bases fitting TRBD1. CDR3 size: 15 residues. The ends lost 1 base at V and 3 bases at J; junction bases unmatched: 6. Looked up from germline, CDR1 is DFQATT and CDR2 is SNEGSKA (reference sequence). As DNA, the CDR3 is TGCAGTGCTAGAGTGGGACAGGGCCGCAAAGAGACCCAGTACTTC. Translation: CSARVGQGRKETQYF.

The sample holds a few counts of this clonotype. V and J are TRBV7-9 and TRBJ1-2; TRBD1 is a possible D gene (5 bases). This CDR3 spans 15 amino acids. Trimming pared 6 bases from V and 0 bases from J, leaving 14 bases between. The germline V gene encodes CDR1 SEHNR and CDR2 FQNEAQ (reference sequence). The chain's CDR3 is CASRLGQATNYGYTF. In DNA form, the CDR3 reads TGTGCCAGCAGGTTGGGGCAGGCCACTAACTATGGCTACACCTTC.

A few counts support this clonotype. The rearrangement links TRBV6-5 to TRBJ2-5; TRBD1 matches at 8 bases. CDR1 is MNHEY, CDR2 SVGAGI, per germline. This CDR3 has 16 amino acids. Unmatched junction bases numbered 15, after V lost 8 bases and J lost 4 bases. The CDR3 reads CASQDSGQGSLETQYF. DNA for the CDR3: TGTGCCAGCCAAGACTCCGGACAGGGTAGTTTAGAGACCCAGTACTTC.